This passage covers 23 T cell receptor beta chains from one sample sequenced in a study of blood T cell repertoires in COVID-19. Clones were sequenced by immunoSEQ multiplex PCR, and TCRdb holds only the in-frame ones, with some missing. There are approximately 270,000 clones in the sample; around 81% occur only once, and 15% to 19% lies in the top ten. Sequencing used peripheral blood. The origin of the receptors is a person aged 70 to 85 with COVID-19, enrolled during active disease.

This chain joins TRBV14 and TRBJ1-3; D uncertain. V gave up 4 bases and J gave up 8 bases, with 6 bases separating them. Germline CDR1 SGHDN, CDR2 FVKESK. This CDR3 spans 11 amino acids. The CDR3 sequence: CASSLGYTIYF. In nucleotides, the CDR3 is TGTGCCAGCAGCCTCGGTTACACCATATATTTT.

This clone was seen more than once but under ten times. CDR3 amino acids: CASSLGGWETQYF. In DNA, the CDR3 is TGTGCCAGCAGCTTAGGGGGCTGGGAGACCCAGTACTTC. The chain uses TRBV7-2 and TRBJ2-5, with D possibly being TRBD1 (5 bases). Germline loops: CDR1 SGHTA, CDR2 FQGNSA. The V end was cut by 1 base, the J end by 5 bases, with 8 bases between. This CDR3 is built from 13 residues. Looking up the rest from reference TRBV7-2 and TRBJ2-5 gives the full variable domain: GAGVSQSPSNKVTEKGKDVELRCDPISGHTALYWYRQSLGQGLEFLIYFQGNSAPDKSGLPSDRFSAERTGGSVSTLTIQRTQQEDSAVYLCASSLGGWETQYFGPGTRLLVL.

About this clone: Other DNA variants within this sample encode the same CDR3. The chain employs TRBV19 and TRBJ2-7, with 10 bases fitting TRBD1. Per the germline V gene, CDR1 is LNHDA and CDR2 is SQIVND (reference sequence). Unmatched junction bases numbered 4, after V lost 6 bases and J lost 2 bases. The CDR3 spans 14 residues. Here the CDR3 reads CASRRDRGAYEQYF. The DNA for the CDR3 is TGTGCCAGTAGGCGGGACAGGGGAGCCTACGAGCAGTACTTC. Based on the CDR3 plus reference TRBV19 and TRBJ2-7, the full variable domain is DGGITQSPKYLFRKEGQNVTLSCEQNLNHDAMYWYRQDPGQGLRLIYYSQIVNDFQKGDIAEGYSVSREKKESFPLTVTSAQKNPTAFYLCASRRDRGAYEQYFGPGTRLTVT.

The CDR3 bases are TGTGCCAGCAGCCCAGGGGGAATTGGAAACACCATATATTTT. Translated, it gives CASSPGGIGNTIYF. The gene calls are TRBV5-6 and TRBJ1-3; 7 bases agree with TRBD1. J gave up 3 bases and V 4 bases, and 4 bases lay outside the gene matches. Germline V CDR1 and CDR2: SGHDT, YYEEEE. This CDR3 region has 14 residues. The variable domain in full, completed from reference TRBV5-6 and TRBJ1-3, reads DAGVTQSPTHLIKTRGQQVTLRCSPKSGHDTVSWYQQALGQGPQFIFQYYEEEERQRGNFPDRFSGHQFPNYSSELNVNALLLGDSALYLCASSPGGIGNTIYFGEGSWLTVV.

V is TRBV5-1 and J is TRBJ1-6; TRBD1 aligns across 8 bases. V lost 0 bases to trimming and J lost 10 bases; unmatched junction nucleotides: 12. The CDR3 runs to 17 residues. Germline V CDR1 and CDR2: SGHRS, YFSETQ. CDR3 DNA: TGCGCCAGCAGCTTGGCCGCGACGGACAGGGTTGGATCACCCCTCCACTTT. Translation: CASSLAATDRVGSPLHF.

The chain combines TRBV6-6 with TRBJ1-1, with TRBD1 identical over 9 bases. J was trimmed by 1 base and V by 8 bases; bases with no gene match: 2. The CDR3 runs to 13 residues. The germline V gene encodes CDR1 MNHNY and CDR2 SVGAGI (reference sequence). The CDR3: CASQGQGNTEAFF. As DNA, the CDR3 is TGTGCCAGCCAGGGACAGGGGAACACTGAAGCTTTCTTT.

This clone appeared once. This chain uses TRBV20-1 with TRBJ2-5, with D perhaps matching TRBD2 (5 bases). The CDR3 has 15 amino acids. The germline V gene encodes CDR1 DFQATT and CDR2 SNEGSKA (reference sequence). Deletions cut 3 bases from V and 5 bases from J, with 19 bases between. The CDR3 loop is CSASRRVASWETQYF. Here the CDR3 DNA reads TGCAGTGCTAGTCGGCGGGTTGCCTCATGGGAGACCCAGTACTTC.

The gene calls are TRBV28 and TRBJ1-4; 7 positions agree with TRBD1. The germline CDR1 and CDR2 sequences are MDHEN and SYDVKM. J gave up 8 bases and V 4 bases, and 4 bases lay outside the gene matches. CDR3 size: 13 residues. The CDR3 region is CASSWTGGEKLFF. The DNA for the CDR3 is TGTGCCAGCAGTTGGACAGGAGGGGAAAAACTGTTTTTT.

This chain joins TRBV6-2 or TRBV6-3 and TRBJ2-7; D gene unclear. V lost 4 bases to trimming and J lost 3 bases, with 10 bases between them. CDR3 length equals 13 residues. Germline CDR1 MNHEY, CDR2 SVGEGT. The CDR3 nucleotides are TGTGCCAGCAGTTTCCTCCCCGGCTACGAGCAGTACTTC. This translates into CASSFLPGYEQYF.

The V and J genes are TRBV5-1 and TRBJ2-1, with D possibly matching TRBD1 (8 bases). Germline V gene data show CDR1 as SGHRS and CDR2 as YFSETQ. V lost 1 base and J 10 bases, leaving 21 bases between the germline ends. CDR3 length: 16 residues. CDR3 region: CASSLRAGGAGVEQFF. In DNA form, the CDR3 reads TGCGCCAGCAGCTTGAGGGCAGGGGGCGCGGGGGTCGAGCAGTTCTTC.

The chain has TRBV11-3 and TRBJ2-5; 10 positions match TRBD1. CDR3 length: 15 residues. V dropped 4 bases and J dropped 2; count of bases not matched to a gene: 4. Germline assignment: CDR1 SGHNT and CDR2 YENEEA. The CDR3 region is CASSSGTGEQETQYF. The CDR3 region has the DNA TGTGCCAGCAGCTCCGGGACAGGGGAACAAGAGACCCAGTACTTC.

V gene TRBV4-1 combines with J gene TRBJ2-1; 11 nucleotides line up with TRBD2. Germline V gene data show CDR1 as MGHRA and CDR2 as YSYEKL. V was clipped by 4 bases and J by 4 bases; unmatched bases: 6. CDR3 length: 16 residues. The CDR3 region is CASSLPGTSGYNEQFF. CDR3 DNA: TGCGCCAGCAGCCTCCCCGGGACTAGCGGTTACAATGAGCAGTTCTTC.

V gene TRBV7-2 combines with J gene TRBJ2-7; 11 nucleotides match TRBD2. CDR3 length: 18 amino acids. Trimming took 0 bases from V and 2 from J; bases not matched to a gene: 9. Per the germline V gene, CDR1 is SGHTA and CDR2 is FQGNSA. The CDR3 DNA reads TGTGCCAGCAGCTTAGCCCCCCCTGGGACTAGCGGAACCTACGAGCAGTACTTC. This sequence encodes CASSLAPPGTSGTYEQYF.

The rearrangement uses TRBV4-1 and TRBJ1-6; D may be TRBD1 (6 bases). The CDR3 sequence is 15 residues long. Trimming stripped 0 bases from V and 7 bases from J, with 10 bases between. CDR1 is MGHRA, CDR2 YSYEKL, per germline. The CDR3 DNA sequence: TGCGCCAGCAGCCAAGATGGCAGGGGCAATTCACCCCTCCACTTT. Protein: CASSQDGRGNSPLHF.

V and J are TRBV5-1 and TRBJ2-5, with TRBD1 identical over 8 bases. Per the germline V gene, CDR1 is SGHRS and CDR2 is YFSETQ. V was clipped by 4 bases and J by 2 bases; unmatched bases: 16. There are 18 residues in the CDR3. CDR3 DNA sequence: TGCGCCAGCAGCGCCGGGACAGGTCTTTCCGGCCTACAAGAGACCCAGTACTTC. Its translation: CASSAGTGLSGLQETQYF.

This clone was found once. The chain uses TRBV19 and TRBJ2-3; 10 bases align to TRBD2. J was trimmed by 4 bases and V by 6 bases; bases with no gene match: 7. The CDR3 totals 15 residues. The V gene's germline CDR1 is LNHDA and CDR2 SQIVND (reference sequence). The CDR3, as DNA: TGTGCCAGTAGCCCCGCTAGCGGGAGTGCAGATACGCAGTATTTT. Residues: CASSPASGSADTQYF.

V gene TRBV25-1 combines with J gene TRBJ2-4, with 11 positions matching TRBD1. Germline CDR1 MGHDK, CDR2 SYGVNS. V was clipped by 2 bases and J by 7 bases; unmatched bases: 4. CDR3 length: 15 amino acids. Written as DNA, the CDR3 is TGTGCCAGCAGTGAAAGGGACAGGGGGTTTAACATTCAGTACTTC. Translating it yields CASSERDRGFNIQYF.

The chain has TRBV30 and TRBJ1-4; D unresolved. Per the germline V gene, CDR1 is GTSNPN and CDR2 is SVGIG (reference sequence). The germline V and J ends were trimmed by 5 bases and 0 bases, with 7 bases remaining between them. The CDR3 has 13 amino acids. CDR3 region: CAWAGTTNEKLFF. The CDR3 nucleotides read TGTGCCTGGGCCGGGACAACTAATGAAAAACTGTTTTTT.

The chain employs TRBV24-1 and TRBJ2-3; tentative D call: TRBD1 (5 bases). CDR3 size: 12 residues. V was shortened by 9 bases and J by 4 bases, with 10 bases between the two germline ends. Germline lookup yields CDR1 KGHDR and CDR2 SFDVKD. CDR3 protein: CATGADADTQYF. DNA for the CDR3: TGTGCCACCGGGGCAGATGCAGATACGCAGTATTTT.

CDR3 loop: CASSLWAGRYEQYF. CDR3 DNA sequence: TGTGCCAGCAGTTTATGGGCGGGGAGATACGAGCAGTACTTC. The chain combines TRBV27 with TRBJ2-7; tentatively, D is TRBD2 (6 bases). Per the germline V gene, CDR1 is MNHEY and CDR2 is SMNVEV (reference sequence). This CDR3 has 14 residues. V dropped 1 base and J dropped 4 bases, with 11 bases sitting between them.

The chain joins TRBV7-8 to TRBJ2-7; 9 nucleotides agree with TRBD2. The CDR3 covers 16 residues. Germline loops: CDR1 SGHVS, CDR2 FQNEAQ. The J segment lost 6 bases and the V segment lost 5 bases, leaving 14 bases of the junction unmatched. The CDR3 reads CASSTRRLAGSSEQYF. The DNA of the CDR3 is TGTGCCAGCAGCACCCGCCGGCTAGCGGGATCTTCCGAGCAGTACTTC.

This clone was counted between two and nine times. The chain couples TRBV5-1 to TRBJ1-3; 7 bases agree with TRBD1. This CDR3 has 17 residues. The germline CDR1 and CDR2 sequences are SGHRS and YFSETQ. The V segment lost 0 bases and the J segment 0 bases; nucleotides outside the gene matches: 6. CDR3 sequence: CASSLEGAGYSGNTIYF. The CDR3 DNA follows: TGCGCCAGCAGCTTGGAGGGGGCGGGCTACTCTGGAAACACCATATATTTT.

The chain carries TRBV7-9 and TRBJ1-1; D ambiguous. This CDR3 spans 14 amino acids. Deletions cut 0 bases from V and 1 base from J, with 6 bases between. The V gene's germline CDR1 is SEHNR and CDR2 FQNEAQ (reference sequence). Here the CDR3 reads CASSLASSNTEAFF. Here the CDR3 DNA reads TGTGCCAGCAGCTTAGCTTCATCGAACACTGAAGCTTTCTTT.